This T cell receptor beta chain was observed in a study of blood T cells in healthy people across ages. Whenever a sample was processed, at least 6.5 million PBMCs were isolated. Sample-barcoded 5' priming and a J-beta primer mix drove a second PCR of about 6 to 12 cycles. In TCRdb, the 5' RACE reads were re-called with MiXCR into one record per CDR3 protein. The sample gives about 620,000 distinct CDR3 sequences, around 50% of which show up once; approximately 13% is in the top ten. Broader study findings: In older individuals, TCR beta diversity per million T cells was lower, falling roughly linearly with age. Those diversity estimates obtained from one million T cells were thought to be underestimates. PBMC samples, being unsorted, prevented any conclusive comparison of naive and antigen-experienced cells.

The V segment lost 7 bases and the J segment 5 bases; nucleotides outside the gene matches: 18. The CDR3 totals 20 residues. CDR1 MNHNS and CDR2 SASEGT come from the germline V gene. About this clonotype: What it recognizes is unknown.

V and J are TRBV6-1 and TRBJ2-3, with TRBD2 matching 16 bases. This clonotype was obtained from a woman of 80 years or more in good health. Sequenced: blood. The CDR3 DNA follows: TGTGCCAGCATCGACTGGGCGGGACTAGCGGGGGGGCTGGTAAGAGATACGCAGTATTTT. It encodes CASIDWAGLAGGLVRDTQYF.